What follows describes a single TCR beta chain. Researchers isolated CD4+ and CD8+ cells by positive magnetic bead selection and then checked their purity by flow cytometry. Produced via immunoSEQ multiplex PCR; TCRdb's table is partial and in-frame only. Of more than 8,000 clones in the sample, roughly 73% were seen once. This CDR3 comprises 19 residues. The data originate from a study of somatic mutations in cytotoxic T cells in rheumatoid arthritis. The rearrangement uses TRBV12-2 and TRBJ2-7; TRBD2 is taken as the D call from the table, unchecked against the DNA. TRBV12-2 corresponds to a pseudogene. Sequenced material: CD8+ T cells sorted from blood. The source is a man aged 45 to 65 in good health. The CDR3 loop is CASRLIPGTSGRTTYEQYF. Here the CDR3 DNA reads TGTGCAAGTCGCTTAATTCCAGGGACTAGCGGGAGAACTACCTACGAGCAGTACTTC.